This TCR beta chain was found in a study of blood T cell repertoires in COVID-19. Study context: Acute and convalescent COVID-19 specimens originated in the United States, Italy and Spain.

Per the study methods: Amplified reference gene primers provided the basis for estimating nucleated cell counts. Here immunoSEQ multiplex PCR was the method, and the copy in TCRdb shows in-frame clones only, minus some. The V and J calls and clone size were taken over from that table, and D and trimming were inferred from the DNA. The sample includes under 250,000 clones, 85% to 90% of them seen just once. Recruited during active infection, patients (from Seattle) were subsequently followed longitudinally. The origin of this receptor is a man in his fifties with COVID-19, enrolled during active disease. Sequencing was carried out using peripheral blood.

The CDR3 DNA reads as TGTGCCAGCAGTTACTCTGTCGCGGGAGGCTATGGCTACACCTTC. Its protein is CASSYSVAGGYGYTF. The genes are TRBV6-5 and TRBJ1-2; no clear D. V was cut by 0 bases and J by 4 bases, with 12 bases left in between. The CDR3 covers 15 residues. Germline CDR1 reads MNHEY; CDR2 reads SVGAGI.